This T cell receptor beta chain originates from a study of cytomegalovirus exposure and HLA in healthy donors. At the level of the study: Both the roughly 120 validation repertoires and the 666 first-cohort repertoires used the same platform, as reported by a later analysis.

The repertoire was sequenced with immunoSEQ multiplex PCR; TCRdb's copy has only in-frame clones and lacks some. The table lists about 160,000 clones, 88% of them singletons. Overall study results and limits: The investigators catalogued 150 to 200 TCR beta chains as cytomegalovirus-associated.

A word on this clone: Its antigen is not known.

The V segment lost 3 bases and the J segment 3 bases; nucleotides outside the gene matches: 5. This CDR3 region has 14 residues. Germline loops: CDR1 MNHEY, CDR2 SVGAGI. J is TRBJ2-7 and V is TRBV6-5, with 7 positions matching TRBD1. Sequencing used PBMCs. This clonotype originated in a man aged 18 to 35 in good health and CMV-seronegative. The CDR3 here is CASSYGQEYYEQYF. The CDR3, as DNA: TGTGCCAGCAGTTATGGACAGGAATACTACGAGCAGTACTTC.